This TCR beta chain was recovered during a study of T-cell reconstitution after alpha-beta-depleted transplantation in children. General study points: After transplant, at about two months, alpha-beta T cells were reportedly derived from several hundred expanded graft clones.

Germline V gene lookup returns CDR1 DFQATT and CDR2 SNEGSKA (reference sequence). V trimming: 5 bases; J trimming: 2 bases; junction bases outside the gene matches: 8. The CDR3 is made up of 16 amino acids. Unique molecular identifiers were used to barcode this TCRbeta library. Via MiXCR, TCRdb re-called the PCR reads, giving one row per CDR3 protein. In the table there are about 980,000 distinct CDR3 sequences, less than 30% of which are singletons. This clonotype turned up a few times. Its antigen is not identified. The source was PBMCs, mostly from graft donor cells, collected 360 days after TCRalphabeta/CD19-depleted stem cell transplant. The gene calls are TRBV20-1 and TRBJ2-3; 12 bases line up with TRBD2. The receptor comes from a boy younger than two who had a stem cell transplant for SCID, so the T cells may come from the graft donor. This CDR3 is CSARSGLAGNTDTQYF. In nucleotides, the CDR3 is TGCAGTGCTCGTTCAGGACTAGCGGGGAACACAGATACGCAGTATTTT.